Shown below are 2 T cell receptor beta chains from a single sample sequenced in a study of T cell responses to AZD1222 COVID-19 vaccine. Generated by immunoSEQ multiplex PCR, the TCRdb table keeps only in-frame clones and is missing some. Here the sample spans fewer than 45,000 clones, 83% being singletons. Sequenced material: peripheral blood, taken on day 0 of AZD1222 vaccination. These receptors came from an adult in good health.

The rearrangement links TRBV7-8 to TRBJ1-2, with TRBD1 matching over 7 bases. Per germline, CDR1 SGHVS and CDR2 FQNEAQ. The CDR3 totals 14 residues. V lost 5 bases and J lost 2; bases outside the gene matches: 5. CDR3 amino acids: CASSTPGQNYGYTF. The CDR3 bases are TGTGCCAGCAGCACACCGGGACAGAACTATGGCTACACCTTC.

This chain's CDR3 is CASTTGQGNYGYTF. DNA of the CDR3: TGTGCCAGCACCACGGGACAGGGAAACTATGGCTACACCTTC. This sequence joins TRBV7-9 and TRBJ1-2; 9 bases match TRBD1. There are 14 residues in the CDR3. The trim removed 7 bases at V and 2 bases at J, leaving 5 bases unmatched. Per germline, CDR1 SEHNR and CDR2 FQNEAQ (reference sequence).